Presented here are 20 T cell receptor beta chains from one specimen sequenced in a study of blood T cells in healthy people across ages. The second PCR ran roughly 6 to 11 cycles with a sample-barcoded 5' primer and J-beta primers. TCRdb redid the calling of the 5' RACE reads with MiXCR, one entry per CDR3 protein. The data show 1,300,000 or so distinct CDR3 sequences, around 59% seen once. Sequencing was performed on blood. The receptors stem from a man in his late teens or twenties in good health.

The chain carries TRBV6-6 and TRBJ2-3; D gene ambiguous. From germline, CDR1 is MNHNY and CDR2 SVGAGI (reference sequence). Trimming took 2 bases from V and 4 from J, leaving 13 bases between them. CDR3 length equals 15 residues. The CDR3 bases are TGTGCCAGCAGTTACCCGTTCGCGGCCTCAGATACGCAGTATTTT. Encoded protein: CASSYPFAASDTQYF.

The CDR3: CASSFGYSLSYEQYF. DNA of the CDR3: TGTGCCAGCAGCTTCGGGTACAGCCTCTCCTACGAGCAGTACTTC. This chain joins TRBV5-5 and TRBJ2-7; D uncertain. Germline assignment: CDR1 SGHKS and CDR2 YYEKEE (reference sequence). Trimming shortened V by 2 bases and J by 0 bases, and 12 bases separated the two germline ends. The CDR3 covers 15 residues.

V usage is TRBV4-1 and J usage is TRBJ2-7; tentatively, D is TRBD1 or TRBD2 (6 bases each). The CDR3 length is 16 residues. Between the trimmed V and J ends, which lost 3 bases and 4 bases, there was a span of 19 bases. Germline V gene sequence: CDR1 MGHRA, CDR2 YSYEKL. The CDR3: CASSHPRGENSYEQYF. The CDR3 DNA reads TGCGCCAGCAGCCACCCTAGGGGGGAGAATAGTTACGAGCAGTACTTC.

The chain couples TRBV4-3 to TRBJ1-4, with D possibly being TRBD1 (5 bases). CDR3 length: 17 amino acids. Germline V gene data show CDR1 as LGHNA and CDR2 as YSLEER. Trimming left V 4 bases short and J 5 bases short, with 20 bases between. CDR3 region: CASSRLTTGRQNEKLFF. The CDR3, as DNA: TGCGCCAGCAGCCGTTTAACGACGGGACGGCAAAATGAAAAACTGTTTTTT.

This rearrangement joins TRBV6-1 to TRBJ2-5; 10 nucleotides match TRBD2. Near its end, the DNA agrees better with TRBJ2-7, so the J call may be wrong. CDR3 length: 17 residues. Germline CDR1 is MNHNS and CDR2 is SASEGT. The CDR3, as DNA: TGTGCCAGCAGTGAAACTCAGCGGGAGGGGAGGGAGGACGAGCAGTACTTC. Protein product: CASSETQREGREDEQYF.

Only one count was recorded for this clonotype. The J gene is TRBJ2-5, the V gene TRBV4-2; TRBD2 matches at 9 bases. Germline assignment: CDR1 LGHNA and CDR2 YNFKEQ. The CDR3 covers 15 residues. The V gene end was trimmed by 0 bases and the J gene end by 11 bases; junction bases not matched to a gene: 10. DNA of the CDR3: TGTGCCAGCAGCCAAGATAGGCTAGCGGGATGTGAGCAGTACTTC. It specifies CASSQDRLAGCEQYF.

In its sample, this clonotype was seen a few times. The rearrangement links TRBV25-1 to TRBJ2-4, with TRBD2 identical over 11 bases. The J call may be wrong; the DNA end is better matched by TRBJ2-5. The germline V gene encodes CDR1 MGHDK and CDR2 SYGVNS. This CDR3 is 14 amino acids long. This CDR3 reads CASSARTSGETQYF. DNA of the CDR3: TGTGCCAGCAGTGCACGGACTAGCGGGGAGACCCAGTACTTC.

This clonotype has a single count. V and J are TRBV27 and TRBJ2-1, with 7 bases aligning to TRBD1. This CDR3 has 15 residues. Unmatched junction bases numbered 15, after V lost 8 bases and J lost 8 bases. Germline loops: CDR1 MNHEY, CDR2 SMNVEV (reference sequence). In DNA form, the CDR3 reads TGTGCCAGCTGGAGAGCAGGGGGACAGTATGATGAGCAGTTCTTC. Translation gives CASWRAGGQYDEQFF.

The chain recombines TRBV5-5 with TRBJ2-5, with TRBD1 as a possible D gene (6 bases). The CDR3 totals 13 residues. The V gene's germline CDR1 is SGHKS and CDR2 YYEKEE (reference sequence). Between the trimmed V and J ends, which lost 3 bases and 5 bases, there was a span of 11 bases. The CDR3 region has the DNA TGTGCCAGCAGCTCGGACAGCCACGAGACCCAGTACTTC. Translating it yields CASSSDSHETQYF.

This chain links TRBV5-1 with TRBJ1-5; 8 nucleotides line up with TRBD1. Germline V lookup: CDR1 SGHRS, CDR2 YFSETQ. This CDR3 region has 13 residues. The V and J ends lost 4 bases and 6 bases, in that order; junction bases with no gene match: 3. In nucleotides, the CDR3 is TGCGCCAGCAGCCTGACAGGGGTTCAGCCCCAGCATTTT. It yields the protein CASSLTGVQPQHF.

The CDR3 nucleotides read TGCGCCAGCAGCCAAGATCTGACAGTTGAGACCCAGTACTTC. Residues: CASSQDLTVETQYF. V usage is TRBV4-1 and J usage is TRBJ2-5, with D perhaps TRBD1 (5 bases). The V end was cut by 0 bases, the J end by 5 bases, with 10 bases between. The length of the CDR3 is 14 residues. CDR1 is MGHRA, CDR2 YSYEKL, per germline.

The sample holds a few counts of this clonotype. DNA for the CDR3: TGCAGCGATCTTGACTGGCAAGAGACCCAGTACTTC. Protein product: CSDLDWQETQYF. The chain is built from TRBV29-1 and TRBJ2-5, with no clear D. This CDR3 comprises 12 residues. Per the germline V gene, CDR1 is SQVTM and CDR2 is ANQGSEA. With 7 bases removed from V and 2 bases from J, the gap between germline ends came to 11 bases.

The V gene is TRBV20-1, the J gene TRBJ2-5; a possible D gene is TRBD1 (6 bases). Trimming left V 3 bases short and J 2 bases short, with 22 bases between. CDR3 length equals 17 residues. Looked up from germline, CDR1 is DFQATT and CDR2 is SNEGSKA (reference sequence). The CDR3 DNA is TGCAGTGCTAGCATTCAGGGGAGAACGACTCGGCAAGAGACCCAGTACTTC. It translates to CSASIQGRTTRQETQYF.

The chain couples TRBV29-1 to TRBJ1-2; D possibly corresponds to TRBD1 (6 bases). The CDR3 sequence is 14 residues long. CDR1 is SQVTM and CDR2 is ANQGSEA in the germline V gene. V dropped 4 bases and J dropped 2 bases, with 14 bases sitting between them. For the CDR3, the DNA is TGCAGCGTTGTGAAGACAGGCGACAACTATGGCTACACCTTC. This gives the protein CSVVKTGDNYGYTF.

This chain joins TRBV14 and TRBJ1-1; 7 bases map to TRBD1. Looked up from germline, CDR1 is SGHDN and CDR2 is FVKESK. This CDR3 comprises 13 residues. The J segment lost 5 bases and the V segment lost 4 bases, leaving 4 bases of the junction unmatched. The CDR3 sequence is CASSRGGRTEAFF. The CDR3 nucleotides are TGTGCCAGCAGCCGAGGGGGCAGGACTGAAGCTTTCTTT.

V usage is TRBV4-1 and J usage is TRBJ2-2, with D tentatively TRBD2 (6 bases). Germline V lookup: CDR1 MGHRA, CDR2 YSYEKL. The CDR3 covers 18 residues. Trimming left V 1 base short and J 4 bases short, with 19 bases between. The chain's CDR3 is CASSQGRAGTEFTGELFF. CDR3 coding DNA: TGCGCCAGCAGCCAAGGGAGGGCGGGAACCGAATTCACCGGGGAGCTGTTTTTT.

Note on this clonotype: Possible read error: a much larger clone is one base away. The J gene is TRBJ2-7, the V gene TRBV5-5; possibly TRBD2 for D (6 bases). Germline V gives CDR1 SGHKS, CDR2 YYEKEE (reference sequence). The CDR3 runs 15 residues. The CDR3 spells CAGSLLTGDTYEQYF. CDR3 nucleotides: TGTGCCGGCAGCTTGTTAACGGGAGATACCTACGAGCAGTACTTC.

This clonotype has just a few counts. Written as DNA, the CDR3 is TGTGCCAGCAGTGGGGTGACTAGGACATCGGATACGCAGTATTTT. This sequence encodes CASSGVTRTSDTQYF. The chain couples TRBV25-1 to TRBJ2-3; possibly TRBD2 for D (6 bases). The CDR3 length is 15 residues. CDR1 and CDR2 (germline): MGHDK, SYGVNS. Trimming left V 4 bases short and J 6 bases short, with 17 bases between.

The chain has TRBV7-2 and TRBJ2-5; no definite D call. Germline CDR1 SGHTA, CDR2 FQGNSA. Trimming cost V 1 base and J 2 bases, with 11 bases left between them. CDR3 length equals 15 residues. CDR3 amino acids: CASSLERRKQETQYF. In DNA form, the CDR3 reads TGTGCCAGCAGCTTAGAAAGGCGTAAACAAGAGACCCAGTACTTC. The whole variable domain, filled in from reference TRBV7-2 and TRBJ2-5, reads GAGVSQSPSNKVTEKGKDVELRCDPISGHTALYWYRQSLGQGLEFLIYFQGNSAPDKSGLPSDRFSAERTGGSVSTLTIQRTQQEDSAVYLCASSLERRKQETQYFGPGTRLLVL.

The gene calls are TRBV6-6 and TRBJ2-7; 9 positions match TRBD1. Germline CDR1 reads MNHNY; CDR2 reads SVGAGI (reference sequence). This CDR3 has 13 amino acids. The CDR3 bases are TGTGTCACTGGGACAGGGAACCCTACAGAGCAGTACTTC. It is translated as CVTGTGNPTEQYF.